The clone carrying this TCR beta chain was found a few times. As yet, its antigen is unknown. The data are from a study of human T cells and chemical hapten exposure. Study-level information: Small volume differences among pooled libraries mainly caused per-sample TCR yield variation. General study findings and limits: The number of TCRs over 1 in 1000 frequency stayed unchanged after DPC.

The V gene's germline CDR1 is SEHNR and CDR2 FQNEAQ (reference sequence). This CDR3 has 18 residues. Trimming took off 1 base at V and 6 bases at J, with 23 bases between the two ends. Each cDNA molecule in the library carried unique molecular identifiers. Authors' analysis steps: From around 25,000 to 690,000 TCRs were found per sample, with a median of approximately 96,000. TCRdb itself ran the reads through MiXCR, one entry per CDR3 protein. TCRdb, not the authors, supplied the V and J calls. Counted here are some 1,000 distinct CDR3 sequences, approximately 82% occurring once; the ten biggest clones make up roughly 6.1%. Total RNA was isolated from unfractionated whole blood.

The material sequenced was whole blood. The clonotype comes from a human donor with alopecia, or a healthy volunteer (not recorded which). Some clones in this sample may be carry-over from other donors' samples. This table probably holds off-target reads from a library built for another chain. The chain recombines TRBV7-9 with TRBJ2-3; D is tentatively TRBD1 or TRBD2 (6 bases each). The CDR3: CASSLVYRSGAMLDTQYF. The CDR3 DNA reads as TGTGCCAGCAGCTTAGTATACAGGTCGGGGGCGATGCTGGATACGCAGTATTTT.